This is a list of T cell receptor beta chains from one sample in a study of shared clonotypes between healthy human individuals. Clones were read by immunoSEQ multiplex PCR, and TCRdb kept only the in-frame ones, dropping some. The table includes about 800,000 clones, around 96% detected once. Sequencing was done on a sample of naive CD8+ T cells sorted from blood. The source of these receptors is a young man in good health. Both conserved end residues are part of each CDR3. The D gene is left open where the match is weak. Not every row has a clone size; where given, it reads once, few, many or a size class.

>NA|TRBV7-9|NA|TRBJ2-5
TGTGCCAGCAGCTTTGATGGTCAAGAGACCCAGTACTTC
CASSFDGQETQYF
>once|TRBV5-4|NA|TRBJ2-7
TGTGCCAGCAGCTCACCCGGGACGGATTACGAGCAGTACTTC
CASSSPGTDYEQYF
>NA|TRBV6-1|NA|TRBJ2-7
TGTGCCAGCAGTGACGCTAGCAGACCCTACGAGCAGTACTTC
CASSDASRPYEQYF
>NA|TRBV29-1|NA|TRBJ2-7
TGCAGCGTTGATGAACAGGGCTCCTACGAGCAGTACTTC
CSVDEQGSYEQYF
>NA|TRBV6-5|NA|TRBJ2-7
TGTGCCAGCAGTTACTCGGGGTCCTACGAGCAGTACTTC
CASSYSGSYEQYF
>NA|TRBV7-9|TRBD1|TRBJ2-2
TGTGCCAGCAGCTTACCCCGGGACAGGGCGACCGGGGAGCTGTTTTTT
CASSLPRDRATGELFF
>NA|TRBV2|TRBD2|TRBJ2-3
TGTGCCAGCAGTGCTGGGACTAGCGGGACCCGGACAGATACGCAGTATTTT
CASSAGTSGTRTDTQYF
>NA|TRBV4-1|TRBD2|TRBJ2-2
TGCGCCAGCAGCCTGGGGCTAGCGGGAGTAATCGGGGAGCTGTTTTTT
CASSLGLAGVIGELFF
>NA|TRBV29-1|TRBD2|TRBJ2-2
TGCAGCGTTGAAGTTGGCGGGAGATTAACCGGGGAGCTGTTTTTT
CSVEVGGRLTGELFF
>NA|TRBV4-1|TRBD1|TRBJ2-7
TGCGCCAGCAGCCCGGGACAGGGAGGCTACGAGCAGTACTTC
CASSPGQGGYEQYF
>few|TRBV9|NA|TRBJ2-1
TGTGCCAGCAGCGCCCAGCGGTTGAGCTCCTACAATGAGCAGTTCTTC
CASSAQRLSSYNEQFF
>few|TRBV7-2|NA|TRBJ1-1
TGTGCCAGCAGCGTTATCAAAGGAAAAGGGCACATGAACACTGAAGCTTTCTTT
CASSVIKGKGHMNTEAFF
>NA|TRBV11-2|TRBD1|TRBJ1-3
TGTGCCAGCAGCTCAATGACAGGGACTGGAAACACCATATATTTT
CASSSMTGTGNTIYF
>NA|TRBV6-1|NA|TRBJ2-7
TGTGCCAGCAGTGAATTGGCCCTCCTCCAGTACTTC
CASSELALLQYF
>NA|TRBV5-4|NA|TRBJ1-2
TGTGCCAGCAGCTTGGCCCACCAGGGTCGGGATGGCTACACCTTC
CASSLAHQGRDGYTF
>NA|TRBV9|NA|TRBJ2-1
TGTGCCAGCAGCGTATTAGATTACAATGAGCAGTTCTTC
CASSVLDYNEQFF
>NA|TRBV18|NA|TRBJ1-2
TGTGCCAGCTCACCCAAAGATTACAGGCCTAACTATGGCTACACCTTC
CASSPKDYRPNYGYTF